Sequencing of this T cell receptor (beta chain) was carried out in a study of Graves' ophthalmopathy and Graves' hyperthyroidism. The CDR3 has 15 residues. Unmatched junction bases numbered 6, after V lost 8 bases and J lost 1 base. Per germline, CDR1 MNHEY and CDR2 SVGEGT. This clonotype was counted ten times or more. RNA transcripts yielded amplified TCR beta CDR3 regions. First-round RT-PCR relied on HTBI primers, and a second-round multiplex PCR came next. TCRdb passed the multiplex PCR reads through MiXCR, listing each CDR3 protein once. The data contain some 380,000 distinct CDR3 sequences, 15% of them seen just once; the ten biggest clones take up 5.5% to 7%.

This receptor was taken from a woman aged 18-29 years with stable Graves' hyperthyroidism. The chain recombines TRBV6-2 or TRBV6-3 with TRBJ2-4, with TRBD2 identical over 9 bases. Sequencing was done on a sample of peripheral blood. The CDR3 DNA reads TGTGCCAGCCTTAGCGGGGGTGACGCCAAAAACATTCAGTACTTC. Translated: CASLSGGDAKNIQYF.